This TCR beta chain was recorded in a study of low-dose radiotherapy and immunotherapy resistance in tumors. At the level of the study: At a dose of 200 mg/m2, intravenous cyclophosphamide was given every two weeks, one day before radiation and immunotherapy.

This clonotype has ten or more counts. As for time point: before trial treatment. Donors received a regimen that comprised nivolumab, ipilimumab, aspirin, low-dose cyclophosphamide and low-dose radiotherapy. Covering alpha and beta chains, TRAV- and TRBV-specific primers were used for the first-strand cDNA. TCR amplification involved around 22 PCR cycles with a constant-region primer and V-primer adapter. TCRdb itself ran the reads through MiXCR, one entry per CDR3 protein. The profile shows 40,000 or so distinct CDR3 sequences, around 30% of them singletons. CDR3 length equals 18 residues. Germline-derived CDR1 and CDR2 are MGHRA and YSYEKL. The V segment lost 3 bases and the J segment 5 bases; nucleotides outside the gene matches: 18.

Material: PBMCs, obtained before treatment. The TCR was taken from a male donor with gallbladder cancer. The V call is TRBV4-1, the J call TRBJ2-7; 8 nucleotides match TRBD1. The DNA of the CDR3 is TGCGCCAGCAGCCAGAGCGACAGGGGATTGCATAGGAGGGACGAGCAGTACTTC. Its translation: CASSQSDRGLHRRDEQYF.